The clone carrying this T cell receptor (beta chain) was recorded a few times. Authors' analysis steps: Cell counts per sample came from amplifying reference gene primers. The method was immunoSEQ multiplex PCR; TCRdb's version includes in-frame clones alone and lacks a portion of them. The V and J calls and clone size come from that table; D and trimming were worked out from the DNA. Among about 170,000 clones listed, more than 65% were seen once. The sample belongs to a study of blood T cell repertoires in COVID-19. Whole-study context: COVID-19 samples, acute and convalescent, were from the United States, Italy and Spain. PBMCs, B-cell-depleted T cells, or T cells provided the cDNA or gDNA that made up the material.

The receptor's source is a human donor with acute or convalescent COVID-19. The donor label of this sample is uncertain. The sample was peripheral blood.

CDR3 protein: CASSPHGDNYGYTF. CDR3 sequence (DNA): TGTGCCAGCAGCCCCCACGGAGATAACTATGGCTACACCTTC. This chain links TRBV5-5 with TRBJ1-2; unclear D gene. V lost 4 bases and J lost 1, with 11 bases in between. CDR1 SGHKS and CDR2 YYEKEE come from the germline V gene (reference sequence). The CDR3 loop spans 14 amino acids.